This is a list of T cell receptor beta chains from one sample in a study of metastatic and nonmetastatic thyroid tumors. Through MiXCR, TCRdb re-clonotyped the PCR reads. Altogether under 20,000 clones are present, about 15% being singletons, with the ten largest covering less than 20%. The sequencing sample was made of blood. These receptors were obtained from a male donor with papillary thyroid cancer or a benign thyroid nodule (not recorded which). Some clones in this sample may be carry-over from other donors' samples. Both conserved end residues are trimmed from each CDR3. A D gene is named only where the DNA matches it firmly.

V gene: TRBV28
CDR3 length: 13
J gene: TRBJ2-7
D gene: .
CDR3 protein: ASSLRSVAAYEHY

V gene: TRBV10-1
CDR3 length: 13
J gene: TRBJ2-5
D gene: TRBD2
CDR3 protein: ASSPTSGVQETQY

V gene: TRBV20-1
CDR3 length: 13
J gene: TRBJ2-7
D gene: .
CDR3 protein: SASTSNAGSYEQY

V gene: TRBV6-1
CDR3 length: 13
J gene: TRBJ2-7
D gene: TRBD2
CDR3 protein: AIHPGVAGVSEQY

V gene: TRBV24-1
CDR3 length: 9
J gene: TRBJ1-3
D gene: .
CDR3 protein: ATSQGNTIY

V gene: TRBV6-1
CDR3 length: 12
J gene: TRBJ1-6
D gene: TRBD1
CDR3 protein: ASRQDREGSPLH

V gene: TRBV12-3/TRBV12-4
CDR3 length: 9
J gene: TRBJ1-1
D gene: .
CDR3 protein: ASSSQRKAF

V gene: TRBV12-3/TRBV12-4
CDR3 length: 13
J gene: TRBJ1-1
D gene: TRBD1
CDR3 protein: ASSPTGQGNTEAF

V gene: TRBV20-1
CDR3 length: 15
J gene: TRBJ2-3
D gene: TRBD2
CDR3 protein: SAPLGGRVFGTDTQY

V gene: TRBV4-3
CDR3 length: 11
J gene: TRBJ1-1
D gene: .
CDR3 protein: ASGLEGGRTAF

V gene: TRBV5-1
CDR3 length: 12
J gene: TRBJ2-3
D gene: .
CDR3 protein: ASSWSDRTDTQY

V gene: TRBV12-3/TRBV12-4
CDR3 length: 9
J gene: TRBJ1-1
D gene: .
CDR3 protein: ASRVGTEAF

V gene: TRBV2
CDR3 length: 8
J gene: TRBJ2-1
D gene: .
CDR3 protein: ASRGGGQF